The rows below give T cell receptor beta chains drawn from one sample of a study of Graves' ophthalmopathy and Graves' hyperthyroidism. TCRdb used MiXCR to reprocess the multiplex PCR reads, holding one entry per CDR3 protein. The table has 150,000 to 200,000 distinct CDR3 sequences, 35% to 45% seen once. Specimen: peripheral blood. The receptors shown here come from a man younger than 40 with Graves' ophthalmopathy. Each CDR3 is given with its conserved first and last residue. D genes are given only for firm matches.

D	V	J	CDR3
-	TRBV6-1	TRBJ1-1	CASSVTGYEAFF
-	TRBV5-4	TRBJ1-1	CASSLGQGRMNTEAFF
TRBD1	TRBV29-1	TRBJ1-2	CSVAGQALTGYTF
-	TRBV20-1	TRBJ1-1	CSAARGEHTEAFF
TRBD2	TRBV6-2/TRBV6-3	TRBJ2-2	CASSLAELTGELFF
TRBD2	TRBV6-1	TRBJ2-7	CASRPASGFEQYF
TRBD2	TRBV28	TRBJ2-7	CASNMPSGSTYEQYF
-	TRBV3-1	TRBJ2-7	CASSQEFTEQYF
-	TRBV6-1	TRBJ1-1	CASRDTTTGYAEAFF
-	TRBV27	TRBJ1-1	CASSLLALGLRGGEAFF
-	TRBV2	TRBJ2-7	CASKVGPPYEQYF
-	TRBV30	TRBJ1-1	CAWRRQANTEAFF
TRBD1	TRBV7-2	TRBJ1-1	CASSSGTGVMTEAFF
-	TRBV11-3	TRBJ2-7	CASSLRAGTHEQYF
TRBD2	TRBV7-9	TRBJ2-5	CASSLRSSGVQETQYF
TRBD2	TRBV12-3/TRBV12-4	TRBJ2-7	CASSLDHTGLAGRMGTQYF
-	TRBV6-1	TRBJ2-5	CASSEVVYIGETQYF